What follows is one T cell receptor beta chain and its context. V lost 6 bases and J 2 bases, leaving 10 bases between the germline ends. Germline-derived CDR1 and CDR2 are SGHAT and FQNNGV. The CDR3 extends over 13 amino acids. It was with 60 Vbeta and 13 Jbeta primers that the PCR ran. Generated by immunoSEQ multiplex PCR, the TCRdb table keeps only in-frame clones and is missing some. The sample has some 200,000 clones, over 75% seen once. These data belong to a study of cytomegalovirus exposure and HLA in healthy donors. Sequenced material: PBMCs. The TCR originated in a girl aged 2-10 years in good health and CMV-seronegative. The gene calls are TRBV11-2 and TRBJ2-5; maybe TRBD1 (5 bases). This CDR3 reads CASSWTLQETQYF. CDR3 in DNA: TGTGCCAGCAGTTGGACACTACAAGAGACCCAGTACTTC.